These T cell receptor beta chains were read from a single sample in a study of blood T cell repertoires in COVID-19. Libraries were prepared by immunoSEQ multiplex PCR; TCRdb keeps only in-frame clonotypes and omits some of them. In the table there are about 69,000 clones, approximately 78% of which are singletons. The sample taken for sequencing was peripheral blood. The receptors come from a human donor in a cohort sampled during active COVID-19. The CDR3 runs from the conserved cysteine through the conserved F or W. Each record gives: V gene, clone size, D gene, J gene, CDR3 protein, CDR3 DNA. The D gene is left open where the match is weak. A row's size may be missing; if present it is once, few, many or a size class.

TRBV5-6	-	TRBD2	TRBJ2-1	CASSLTLTSGGVNEQFF	TGTGCCAGCAGCTTGACACTCACTAGCGGGGGGGTAAATGAGCAGTTCTTC
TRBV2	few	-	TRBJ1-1	CASRPLRATEAFF	TGTGCCAGCAGACCCCTAAGAGCCACTGAAGCTTTCTTT
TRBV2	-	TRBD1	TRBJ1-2	CASSGIPGTGEGYTF	TGTGCCAGCAGCGGAATTCCCGGGACAGGGGAAGGCTACACCTTC
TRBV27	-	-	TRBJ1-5	CASSPSGRGLWQPQHF	TGTGCCAGCAGCCCTTCAGGTAGGGGACTATGGCAGCCCCAGCATTTT
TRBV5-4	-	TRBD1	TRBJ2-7	CASSQLTGVAYEQYF	TGTGCCAGCAGCCAACTCACAGGGGTTGCCTACGAGCAGTACTTC
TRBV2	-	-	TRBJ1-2	CASSLIAGFGWDYGYTF	TGTGCCAGCTCCCTGATCGCGGGCTTCGGTTGGGACTATGGCTACACCTTC
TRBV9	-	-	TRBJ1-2	CASSFSAGENYGYTF	TGTGCCAGCAGCTTCAGTGCAGGGGAGAACTATGGCTACACCTTC
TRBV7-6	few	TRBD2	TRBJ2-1	CASSLVAGGNNEQFF	TGTGCCAGCAGCTTAGTAGCGGGGGGAAACAATGAGCAGTTCTTC
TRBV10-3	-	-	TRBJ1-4	CAISESRGIGEKLFF	TGTGCCATCAGTGAGTCCCGGGGGATCGGTGAAAAACTGTTTTTT
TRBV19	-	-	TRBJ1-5	CASRSPYRDGTSNQPQHF	TGTGCCAGTAGGAGTCCTTACAGGGACGGGACGAGCAATCAGCCCCAGCATTTT
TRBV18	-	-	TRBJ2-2	CASSILQGASGELFF	TGTGCCAGCTCAATCCTACAGGGAGCCTCCGGGGAGCTGTTTTTT
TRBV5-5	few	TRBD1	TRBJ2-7	CASSFEQGSYEQYF	TGTGCCAGCAGCTTCGAACAGGGGTCCTACGAGCAGTACTTC
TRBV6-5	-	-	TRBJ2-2	CASRGRNTGELFF	TGTGCCAGCAGGGGCCGGAACACCGGGGAGCTGTTTTTT
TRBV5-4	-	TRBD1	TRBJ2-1	CASSRGTGDHNEQFF	TGTGCCAGCAGCCGAGGGACAGGGGACCACAATGAGCAGTTCTTC
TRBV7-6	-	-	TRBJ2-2	CASSLVQNTGELFF	TGTGCCAGCAGCTTAGTACAGAACACCGGGGAGCTGTTTTTT
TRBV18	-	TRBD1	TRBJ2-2	CASSPLQGALNTGELFF	TGTGCCAGCTCACCGCTTCAGGGGGCGTTGAACACCGGGGAGCTGTTTTTT
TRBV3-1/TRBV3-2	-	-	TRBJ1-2	CASSQTRRGGYTF	TGTGCCAGCAGCCAGACCCGTAGGGGTGGCTACACCTTC
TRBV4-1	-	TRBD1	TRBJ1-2	CASSHWGQEEYGYTF	TGCGCCAGCAGCCATTGGGGACAGGAAGAATATGGCTACACCTTC
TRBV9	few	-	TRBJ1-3	CASSGRQAVSGNTIYF	TGTGCCAGCAGCGGCCGACAGGCAGTCTCTGGAAACACCATATATTTT
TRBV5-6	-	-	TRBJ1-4	CASSLWQGNEKLFF	TGTGCCAGCAGCTTGTGGCAGGGGAATGAAAAACTGTTTTTT
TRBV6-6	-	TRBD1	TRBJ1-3	CASRKDRGVSGNTIYF	TGTGCCAGCAGAAAGGACAGGGGGGTCTCTGGAAACACCATATATTTT
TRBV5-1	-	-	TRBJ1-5	CASSFAGTPNQPQHF	TGCGCCAGCAGCTTCGCCGGGACACCTAATCAGCCCCAGCATTTT
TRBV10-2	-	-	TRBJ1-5	CASSEAGDLGQPQHF	TGCGCCAGCAGTGAGGCAGGGGACCTGGGACAGCCCCAGCATTTT
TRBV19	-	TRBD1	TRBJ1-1	CASSIGDSLSLKGAFF	TGTGCCAGTAGTATAGGGGACAGTCTATCATTGAAGGGGGCTTTCTTT
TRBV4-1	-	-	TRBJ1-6	CASSQDSPGRGLSSYNSPLHF	TGCGCCAGCAGCCAAGATTCCCCGGGAAGGGGACTCAGCTCCTATAATTCACCCCTCCACTTT
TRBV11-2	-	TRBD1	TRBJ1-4	CASSLGTGDEKLFF	TGTGCCAGCAGCTTAGGGACAGGGGATGAAAAACTGTTTTTT